This T cell receptor (beta chain) was profiled in a study of shared clonotypes between healthy human individuals. Study results and caveats: Estimated richness values were generally larger in naive subsets than in memory subsets. Sampling was confined to blood; repertoires within tissues likely differ.

The repertoire was sequenced with immunoSEQ multiplex PCR; TCRdb's copy has only in-frame clones and lacks some. Counted here are 2 million to 2.5 million clones, 90% to 96% occurring once; the ten biggest clones make up around 0.13%. Germline CDR1 MNHNY, CDR2 SVGAGI (reference sequence). V was trimmed by 6 bases and J by 0 bases, leaving 15 bases between them. The CDR3 has 15 amino acids. Comments on this clone: The target antigen is unknown.

Those who donated, Caucasian adults without exception, all lived in Nashville, Tennessee. A CD45RA-negative memory subset and a CD45RA+ naive subset were separated from the CD4+ cells. V usage is TRBV6-6 and J usage is TRBJ2-7; D may match TRBD1 or TRBD2 (5 bases each). The receptor was derived from a man aged 18-30 years in good health. Input material: naive CD4+ T cells sorted from blood. Subset reported: CD45RA+ positively selected. The DNA for the CDR3 is TGTGCCAGCAGGCCTTCCGGGACGATCTCCTACGAGCAGTACTTC. This sequence encodes CASRPSGTISYEQYF.